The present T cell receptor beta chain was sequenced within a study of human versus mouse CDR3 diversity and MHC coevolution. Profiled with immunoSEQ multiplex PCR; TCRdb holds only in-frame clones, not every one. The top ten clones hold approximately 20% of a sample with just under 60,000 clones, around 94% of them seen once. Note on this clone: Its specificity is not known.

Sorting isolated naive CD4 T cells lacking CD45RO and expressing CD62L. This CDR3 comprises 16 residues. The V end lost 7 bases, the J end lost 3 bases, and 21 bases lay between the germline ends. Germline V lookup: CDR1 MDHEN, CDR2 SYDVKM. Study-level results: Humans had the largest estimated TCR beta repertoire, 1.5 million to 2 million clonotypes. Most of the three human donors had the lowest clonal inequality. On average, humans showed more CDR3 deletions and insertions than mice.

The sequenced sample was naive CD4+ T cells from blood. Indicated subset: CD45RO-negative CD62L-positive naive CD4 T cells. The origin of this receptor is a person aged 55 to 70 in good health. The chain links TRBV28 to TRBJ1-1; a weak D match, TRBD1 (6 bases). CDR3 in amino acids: CASTTSPTGWDTEAFF. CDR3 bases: TGTGCCAGCACCACTTCCCCTACAGGGTGGGACACTGAAGCTTTCTTT.